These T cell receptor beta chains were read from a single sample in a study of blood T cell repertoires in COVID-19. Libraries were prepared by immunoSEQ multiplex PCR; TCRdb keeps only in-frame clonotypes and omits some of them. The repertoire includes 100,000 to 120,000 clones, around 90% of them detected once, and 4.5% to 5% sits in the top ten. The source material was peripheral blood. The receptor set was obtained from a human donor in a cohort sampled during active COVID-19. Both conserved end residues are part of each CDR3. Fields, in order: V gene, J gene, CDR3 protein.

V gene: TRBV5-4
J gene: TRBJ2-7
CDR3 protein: CASSPKTGEYEQYF

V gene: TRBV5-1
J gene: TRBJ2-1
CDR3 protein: CASSQGVGPYNEQFF

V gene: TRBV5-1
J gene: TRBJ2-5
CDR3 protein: CASSYDVGQGRETQYF

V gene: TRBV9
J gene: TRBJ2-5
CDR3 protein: CASSLGRAQLYQETQYF

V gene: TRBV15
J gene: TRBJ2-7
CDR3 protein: CATSRNRLNSYEQYF

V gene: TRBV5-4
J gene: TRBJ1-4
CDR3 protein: CASSEGGSDEKLFF

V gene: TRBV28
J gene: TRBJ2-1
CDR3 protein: CASRDSFYNEQFF

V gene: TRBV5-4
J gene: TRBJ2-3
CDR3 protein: CASSPFPGQEDTQYF

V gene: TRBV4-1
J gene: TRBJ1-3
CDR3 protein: CASSQQGGSGNTIYF

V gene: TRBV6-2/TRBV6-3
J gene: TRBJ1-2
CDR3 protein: CASSYALTGQGGGYTF

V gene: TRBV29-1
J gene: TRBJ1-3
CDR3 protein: CSALSGAGNTIYF

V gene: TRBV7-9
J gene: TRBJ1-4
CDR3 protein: CASSFSGTGDSKLFF

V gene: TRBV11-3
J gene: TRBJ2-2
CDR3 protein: CASSPERTGNTGELFF

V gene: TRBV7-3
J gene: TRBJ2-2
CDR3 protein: CASSLSGTGGYTGELFF

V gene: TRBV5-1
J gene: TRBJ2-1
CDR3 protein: CASSLGVLAGGLLRRVGEQFF

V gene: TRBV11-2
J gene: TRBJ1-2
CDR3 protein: CASSSGGPNLYGYTF

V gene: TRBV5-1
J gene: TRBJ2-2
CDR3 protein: CASSSGDRGDTNTGELFF

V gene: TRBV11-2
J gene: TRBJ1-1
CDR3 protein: CASSSRTGNTEAFF

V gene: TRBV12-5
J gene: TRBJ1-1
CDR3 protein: CASGKGGNTEAFF

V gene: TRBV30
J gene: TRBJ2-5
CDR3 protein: CAWSVRSGQTQYF